The clone carrying this T cell receptor (beta chain) was observed a handful of times. The data were obtained in a study of T-cell reconstitution after alpha-beta-depleted transplantation in children. CDR1 MGHRA and CDR2 YSYEKL come from the germline V gene. Trimming removed 9 bases at V and 1 base at J, with 18 bases between. The CDR3 is 15 residues long. During its preparation, the TCRbeta library received unique molecular identifiers. TCRdb used MiXCR to reprocess the PCR reads, holding one entry per CDR3 protein. In the table there are about 350,000 distinct CDR3 sequences, 13% of which are singletons.

The TCR sequence derives from a human donor who donated a stem cell graft to a child with Fanconi anemia. Specimen: PBMCs, collected from the stem cell graft. The chain is built from TRBV4-1 and TRBJ1-1; D is unresolved. The CDR3: CASGSPRGRNTEAFF. The CDR3, as DNA: TGCGCCAGTGGGTCCCCCCGAGGCCGGAACACTGAAGCTTTCTTT.